This TCR beta chain was captured in a study of memory CD4+ T cells and cytomegalovirus serostatus. The study, taken as a whole, reports: The CMV-associated TCR signature appears largely within the CD4+ memory repertoire. Repertoires predicted CMV serostatus with median bootstrapped AUC of approximately 0.95.

Single viable CD3+CD4+CD8-CD45RO+ cells were sorted as the memory CD4+ T cells. Serostatus was set by detecting CMV pp150, pp28, p38, p52 IgG. After thawing, CD4+ T cells were positively selected. Some clones are missing from TCRdb's copy, which holds only in-frame ones; the method was immunoSEQ multiplex PCR. Of just over 45,000 clones listed, around 77% are singletons. This clone was counted only a few times. Its antigen is still unknown. CDR3 size: 14 residues. Trimming took 7 bases from V and 1 from J, leaving 13 bases between them. Germline V gives CDR1 MNHEY, CDR2 SVGAGI. The rearrangement joins TRBV6-5 to TRBJ2-5; D unclear. The sequence was obtained from an adult in good health and CMV-seronegative. The material sequenced was memory CD4+ T cells from blood. CDR3 residues: CASKRTASQETQYF. CDR3 bases: TGTGCCAGCAAAAGGACCGCTAGCCAAGAGACCCAGTACTTC.